Below are 3 T cell receptor beta chains sequenced from a single sample in a study of blood T cells in healthy people across ages. The second PCR ran roughly 7 to 12 cycles with a sample-barcoded 5' primer and J-beta primers. TCRdb reanalysed the 5' RACE reads using MiXCR and keeps one entry per CDR3 protein. The table includes over 550,000 distinct CDR3 sequences, roughly 31% detected once. Specimen: blood. These receptors were obtained from a woman of 80 years or more in good health.

In regard to this clonotype: A read error may produce the germline difference seen at one junction end. The CDR3 DNA reads as TGCAGTACTAGAGCCACAGAGGGACTAGAACCCTACGAGCAGTACTTC. Residues: CSTRATEGLEPYEQYF. The rearrangement uses TRBV20-1 and TRBJ2-7; 8 bases map to TRBD2. The CDR3 has 16 residues. CDR1 DFQATT and CDR2 SNEGSKA come from the germline V gene (reference sequence).

The J gene is TRBJ1-2, the V gene TRBV7-6, with D possibly being TRBD1 (6 bases). From germline, CDR1 is SGHVS and CDR2 FNYEAQ. The V and J ends lost 5 bases and 4 bases respectively, with 14 bases between them. The CDR3 runs to 14 residues. CDR3 residues: CASSPSDRFYGYTF. CDR3 coding DNA: TGTGCCAGCAGCCCATCCGACAGGTTCTATGGCTACACCTTC.

This clonotype was counted ten times or more. The rearrangement uses TRBV20-1 and TRBJ2-5; TRBD1 agrees at 9 bases. Germline CDR1 and CDR2: DFQATT and SNEGSKA (reference sequence). Trimming at V came to 3 bases and at J to 12 bases, leaving 5 bases not matched to a gene. This CDR3 has 11 amino acids. The CDR3 sequence is CSARQWDREYF. The CDR3 DNA reads as TGCAGTGCTAGGCAATGGGACAGGGAGTACTTC.